Listed below are T cell receptor beta chains from one sample, sequenced in a study of T-cell reconstitution after alpha-beta-depleted transplantation in children. In TCRdb, the PCR reads were re-called with MiXCR into one record per CDR3 protein. Found here are 350,000 to 450,000 distinct CDR3 sequences, 20% of them singletons; the top ten hold 3.5% to 4%. The sequencing here drew on PBMCs from the stem cell graft donor, taken from the stem cell graft. These receptor sequences come from a human donor who donated a stem cell graft to a child with acute myeloid leukemia. Each CDR3 is given with its conserved first and last residue. The D gene is left open where the match is weak. Some rows mark clone size as missing; the rest say once, few, many or name a class of expanded clone.

J gene: TRBJ1-1; V gene: TRBV29-1; clone size: many; D gene: -; CDR3 DNA: TGCAGCGAAAGGGGCCCGAACACTGAAGCTTTCTTT; CDR3 protein: CSERGPNTEAFF
J gene: TRBJ2-1; V gene: TRBV20-1; clone size: -; D gene: TRBD2; CDR3 DNA: TGCAGTGCCCGCAGACTAGCGGGAGACTGGGATGAGCAGTTCTTC; CDR3 protein: CSARRLAGDWDEQFF
J gene: TRBJ2-1; V gene: TRBV5-1; clone size: many; D gene: -; CDR3 DNA: TGCGCCAGCAGCTTGATCGGCCTATACCTATCCTACAATGAGCAGTTCTTC; CDR3 protein: CASSLIGLYLSYNEQFF
J gene: TRBJ2-5; V gene: TRBV6-5; clone size: -; D gene: -; CDR3 DNA: TGTGCCAGCAGTTACCAGCCGAACAGGGGCGGGGAAGAGACCCAGTACTTC; CDR3 protein: CASSYQPNRGGEETQYF
J gene: TRBJ1-3; V gene: TRBV5-5; clone size: many; D gene: -; CDR3 DNA: TGTGCCAGCAGCCTCACGGCACTACTTGGAAACACCATATATTTT; CDR3 protein: CASSLTALLGNTIYF
J gene: TRBJ2-7; V gene: TRBV20-1; clone size: many; D gene: -; CDR3 DNA: TGCAGTGCTAGAGATATCGGCGGGTCCTACGAGCAGTACTTC; CDR3 protein: CSARDIGGSYEQYF
J gene: TRBJ2-1; V gene: TRBV24-1; clone size: -; D gene: -; CDR3 DNA: TGTGCCACCAGTGGTTTATCGGGTGGTCGGATGGGCAATGAGCAGTTCTTC; CDR3 protein: CATSGLSGGRMGNEQFF
J gene: TRBJ2-5; V gene: TRBV5-1; clone size: -; D gene: TRBD2; CDR3 DNA: TGCGCCAGCCGGGGGAGGGGTCCCCAAGAGACCCAGTACTTC; CDR3 protein: CASRGRGPQETQYF
J gene: TRBJ2-6; V gene: TRBV9; clone size: few; D gene: -; CDR3 DNA: TGTGCCAGCAGCGTAGAAGGAGGAACTGGGGCCAACGTCCTGACTTTC; CDR3 protein: CASSVEGGTGANVLTF
J gene: TRBJ2-7; V gene: TRBV20-1; clone size: many; D gene: TRBD1; CDR3 DNA: TGCAGTGCTAGACGACAGGGGGAAAGGAACGAGCAGTACTTC; CDR3 protein: CSARRQGERNEQYF
J gene: TRBJ2-1; V gene: TRBV7-2; clone size: many; D gene: -; CDR3 DNA: TGTGCCAGCAGCTTAGCGTCGGGGCAGAAGATGGGCGTAAGCTCCTACAATGAGCAGTTCTTC; CDR3 protein: CASSLASGQKMGVSSYNEQFF
J gene: TRBJ2-1; V gene: TRBV27; clone size: many; D gene: -; CDR3 DNA: TGTGCCAGCAGTCCATGGGCGGGCCGAAATGAGCAGTTCTTC; CDR3 protein: CASSPWAGRNEQFF
J gene: TRBJ1-3; V gene: TRBV19; clone size: -; D gene: TRBD1; CDR3 DNA: TGTGCCAGCGGGGACAGGGGATCGCGTTCCTCTGGAAACACCATATATTTT; CDR3 protein: CASGDRGSRSSGNTIYF
J gene: TRBJ2-2; V gene: TRBV5-1; clone size: -; D gene: -; CDR3 DNA: TGCGCCAGCAGCCCGCAAACAGGGTCCGGGGAGCTGTTTTTT; CDR3 protein: CASSPQTGSGELFF
J gene: TRBJ2-7; V gene: TRBV7-8; clone size: -; D gene: -; CDR3 DNA: TGTGCCAGCAGCTTAGAGTTGTTTAGACGGCACTTC; CDR3 protein: CASSLELFRRHF
J gene: TRBJ2-1; V gene: TRBV20-1; clone size: few; D gene: TRBD2; CDR3 DNA: TGCAGTGCTAGATGGGCGGGAGTCAGGAATGAGCAGTTCTTC; CDR3 protein: CSARWAGVRNEQFF
J gene: TRBJ2-7; V gene: TRBV6-6; clone size: -; D gene: -; CDR3 DNA: TGTGCCAGCAGTTTTACGGGGACCTACGAGCAGTACTTC; CDR3 protein: CASSFTGTYEQYF
J gene: TRBJ2-7; V gene: TRBV6-5; clone size: few; D gene: -; CDR3 DNA: TGTGCCAGCAGTTACATAGGCGGCTCCTACGAGCAGTACTTC; CDR3 protein: CASSYIGGSYEQYF
J gene: TRBJ2-7; V gene: TRBV7-3; clone size: -; D gene: TRBD2; CDR3 DNA: TGTGCCAGCAGCCCTTTCGGGGGGAAGGACGAGCAGTACTTC; CDR3 protein: CASSPFGGKDEQYF
J gene: TRBJ2-3; V gene: TRBV24-1; clone size: -; D gene: TRBD2; CDR3 DNA: TGTGCCACCAGTCCGACTAAGCGGGAGTATGTAGATACGCAGTATTTT; CDR3 protein: CATSPTKREYVDTQYF